This TCR beta chain emerged from a study of T cells in localized non-small cell lung cancer. Sequenced by immunoSEQ multiplex PCR; TCRdb stores in-frame clones only, minus some. Here the sample spans about 36,000 clones, 87% being singletons. This clone was counted once. What it binds is not known. Trimming pared 1 base from V and 0 bases from J, leaving 7 bases between. This CDR3 spans 16 amino acids. The germline gives CDR1 SGHDN, CDR2 FVKESK. Study-level points and caveats: Peak T cell clonality was found in uninvolved adjacent lung, exceeding tumor. The appearance of a median about 60 of the top 100 tumor clones was seen in adjacent lung. Investigators sequenced only a single tumor region, leaving heterogeneity possible.

This material consisted of peripheral blood, taken before any cancer treatment. The chain combines TRBV14 with TRBJ2-6, with D possibly matching TRBD1 (5 bases). The TCR comes from a woman between 35 and 70 years old with stage I lung adenocarcinoma. As DNA, the CDR3 is TGTGCCAGCAGCCAAGGGGGCTTCTCTGGGGCCAACGTCCTGACTTTC. Translating gives CASSQGGFSGANVLTF.